One and the same sample provided the 21 T cell receptor beta chains below, sequenced in a study of cytomegalovirus exposure and HLA in healthy donors. The PCR was carried out with 60 Vbeta primers and 13 Jbeta primers. Generated by immunoSEQ multiplex PCR, the TCRdb table keeps only in-frame clones and is missing some. The data show about 90,000 clones, with less than 65% seen just once and around 5.5% held by the top ten. Sequencing was carried out using PBMCs. All receptors derive from a woman younger than 45 in good health and CMV-seropositive.

The chain carries TRBV5-4 and TRBJ2-5; perhaps TRBD2 as D (5 bases). The J call is in doubt because the DNA end fits TRBJ2-7 better. Germline V gene sequence: CDR1 SGHNT, CDR2 YYREEE (reference sequence). This CDR3 has 14 amino acids. CDR3 in DNA: TGTGCCAGCAGCCAAACTAGTACTTCCTACGAGCAGTACTTC. It codes for CASSQTSTSYEQYF.

The rearrangement links TRBV7-2 to TRBJ1-2; a weak D match, TRBD1 (6 bases). Germline V CDR1 and CDR2: SGHTA, FQGNSA. V was trimmed by 4 bases and J by 1 base, leaving 13 bases between them. The length of the CDR3 is 15 residues. The DNA of the CDR3 is TGTGCCAGCAGCTCCAAGACAGGAATTAACTATGGCTACACCTTC. Its protein product is CASSSKTGINYGYTF.

CDR3 sequence: CASTPTGTVVSYTF. CDR3 coding DNA: TGCGCCAGCACGCCCACCGGGACAGTGGTGAGCTACACCTTC. This chain connects TRBV5-1 to TRBJ1-2; TRBD1 agrees at 7 bases. V gave up 6 bases and J gave up 9 bases; unmatched junction bases: 14. The CDR3 loop spans 14 amino acids. Looked up from germline, CDR1 is SGHRS and CDR2 is YFSETQ.

The V and J genes are TRBV6-5 and TRBJ1-3; D gene ambiguous. Germline V lookup: CDR1 MNHEY, CDR2 SVGAGI. This CDR3 region has 15 residues. V lost 6 bases and J 0 bases, leaving 12 bases between the germline ends. The CDR3 DNA is TGTGCCAGCAGCCCCTCGCGGCTCTCTGGAAACACCATATATTTT. Translation gives CASSPSRLSGNTIYF.

The J gene is TRBJ1-6, the V gene TRBV11-1; no firm D call. Trimming shortened V by 0 bases and J by 6 bases, and 9 bases separated the two germline ends. The CDR3 length is 15 residues. The germline CDR1 and CDR2 sequences are SGHAT and FQDESV (reference sequence). CDR3 in amino acids: CASSLASEGNSPLHF. As DNA, the CDR3 is TGTGCCAGCAGCTTAGCCAGTGAGGGTAATTCACCCCTCCACTTT. The full variable domain, in which reference TRBV11-1 and TRBJ1-6 provide the parts outside the CDR3, is EAEVAQSPRYKITEKSQAVAFWCDPISGHATLYWYRQILGQGPELLVQFQDESVVDDSQLPKDRFSAERLKGVDSTLKIQPAELGDSAMYLCASSLASEGNSPLHFGNGTRLTVT.

The sample holds a few counts of this clone. The V gene is TRBV28, the J gene TRBJ1-6, with 7 bases identical to TRBD1. The CDR3 runs to 13 residues. After removal of 8 bases from V and 5 bases from J, the junction contained 3 bases not matched to a gene. Germline assignment: CDR1 MDHEN and CDR2 SYDVKM. The CDR3 nucleotides read TGTGCCAGCGGGACAGAAGATAATTCACCCCTCCACTTT. It is translated as CASGTEDNSPLHF.

This rearrangement joins TRBV15 to TRBJ2-7; 10 bases are a match to TRBD2. The CDR3 contains 17 residues. Per germline, CDR1 LNHNV and CDR2 YYDKDF (reference sequence). V lost 0 bases and J lost 0; bases outside the gene matches: 5. CDR3 residues: CATSRDPSGGDSYEQYF. CDR3 sequence (DNA): TGTGCCACCAGCAGAGATCCGAGCGGGGGGGACTCCTACGAGCAGTACTTC.

This clone appeared a few times. The V call is TRBV28, the J call TRBJ2-1; 7 nucleotides align to TRBD1. Germline trimming cut 5 bases from V and 8 bases from J; bases unmatched to any gene: 9. Germline CDR1 and CDR2: MDHEN and SYDVKM. The CDR3 length is 14 residues. This CDR3 reads CASSPTGLRDEQFF. Here the CDR3 DNA reads TGTGCCAGCAGTCCGACAGGGCTGAGGGATGAGCAGTTCTTC.

This clone was recorded only once. The V call is TRBV29-1, the J call TRBJ2-5; 12 bases match TRBD1. Germline values: CDR1 SQVTM, CDR2 ANQGSEA. There are 15 residues in the CDR3. The V and J ends lost 4 bases and 5 bases, in that order; junction bases with no gene match: 8. In DNA form, the CDR3 reads TGCAGCGTTGGAGGGGACAGGGGGCACGGGGAGACCCAGTACTTC. Translation gives CSVGGDRGHGETQYF.

The chain combines TRBV2 with TRBJ2-5; 10 bases align to TRBD2. Germline V gene lookup returns CDR1 SNHLY and CDR2 FYNNEI. After removal of 4 bases from V and 5 bases from J, the junction contained 10 bases not matched to a gene. There are 16 residues in the CDR3. The CDR3 DNA is TGTGCCAGCAGTGGGGGGCCAGCGGGGGGGACGGAGACCCAGTACTTC. It codes for CASSGGPAGGTETQYF.

The chain joins TRBV2 to TRBJ1-4; D call uncertain. V gave up 5 bases and J gave up 4 bases, with 8 bases separating them. The CDR3 totals 13 residues. The germline V gene has CDR1 SNHLY and CDR2 FYNNEI. CDR3 nucleotides: TGTGCCAGCAGTTGGCAGGATAATGAAAAACTGTTTTTT. Translating gives CASSWQDNEKLFF.

This clone was picked up one time. The chain is built from TRBV25-1 and TRBJ1-2; TRBD1 aligns across 12 bases. J was trimmed by 4 bases and V by 1 base; bases with no gene match: 4. Per the germline V gene, CDR1 is MGHDK and CDR2 is SYGVNS. The CDR3 extends over 16 amino acids. In nucleotides, the CDR3 is TGTGCCAGCAGTGAATCCGGGACAGGGGGCACCTATGGCTACACCTTC. This gives the protein CASSESGTGGTYGYTF.

The rearrangement links TRBV5-1 to TRBJ2-5; 8 nucleotides match TRBD1. CDR1 and CDR2 from the germline V gene are SGHRS and YFSETQ. V shed 4 bases and J 7 bases; nucleotides not matched to a gene: 12. The CDR3 covers 15 residues. CDR3 nucleotide sequence: TGCGCCAGCAGCCAAGGGACAGGTACCTTTGGGACCCAGTACTTC. Protein sequence: CASSQGTGTFGTQYF. Based on the CDR3 plus reference TRBV5-1 and TRBJ2-5, the full variable domain is KAGVTQTPRYLIKTRGQQVTLSCSPISGHRSVSWYQQTPGQGLQFLFEYFSETQRNKGNFPGRFSGRQFSNSRSEMNVSTLELGDSALYLCASSQGTGTFGTQYFGPGTRLLVL.

This clone was seen a few times. The genes are TRBV7-9 and TRBJ2-7, with 7 positions matching TRBD1. This CDR3 has 14 amino acids. Germline CDR1 reads SEHNR; CDR2 reads FQNEAQ (reference sequence). V was pared by 4 bases and J by 2 bases, with 5 bases of the junction left unmatched. Here the CDR3 reads CASSSGDRPYEQYF. CDR3 sequence (DNA): TGTGCCAGCAGCTCAGGGGACAGACCCTACGAGCAGTACTTC.

The chain couples TRBV6-5 to TRBJ2-3; 7 nucleotides match TRBD1. Germline assignment: CDR1 MNHEY and CDR2 SVGAGI. Trimming at V came to 6 bases and at J to 3 bases, leaving 6 bases not matched to a gene. The CDR3 is made up of 14 amino acids. The CDR3 DNA sequence: TGTGCCAGCAGCTTACAGGGGAAGACAGATACGCAGTATTTT. Translating gives CASSLQGKTDTQYF.

V gene TRBV27 combines with J gene TRBJ2-5; 7 bases align to TRBD2. The end of the DNA aligns better with TRBJ2-7, so the J call may be wrong. The CDR3 sequence is 13 residues long. Germline V gives CDR1 MNHEY, CDR2 SMNVEV (reference sequence). The CDR3 DNA sequence: TGTGCCAGCAGTTTATCGGGGGGGGGCGAGCAGTACTTC. Translating it yields CASSLSGGGEQYF.

J is TRBJ1-5 and V is TRBV6-6, with 7 bases aligning to TRBD1. The CDR3 contains 14 residues. CDR1 and CDR2 (germline): MNHNY, SVGAGI (reference sequence). V was clipped by 2 bases and J by 4 bases; unmatched bases: 2. The CDR3 reads CASSYRGLNQPQHF. CDR3 coding DNA: TGTGCCAGCAGTTACAGGGGGCTGAATCAGCCCCAGCATTTT.

The rearrangement links TRBV7-2 to TRBJ1-3; TRBD1 agrees at 8 bases. Germline-derived CDR1 and CDR2 are SGHTA and FQGNSA. CDR3 length: 15 amino acids. With V trimmed by 5 bases and J by 4 bases, 7 bases remained unmatched. CDR3 sequence (DNA): TGTGCCAGCAGCCTCTGGACAGGGTCGGGAAACACCATATATTTT. It translates to CASSLWTGSGNTIYF.

The gene calls are TRBV5-4 and TRBJ1-3; 10 nucleotides line up with TRBD1. Germline V CDR1 and CDR2: SGHNT, YYREEE (reference sequence). CDR3 length equals 15 residues. Trimming at V came to 5 bases and at J to 4 bases, leaving 6 bases not matched to a gene. Written as DNA, the CDR3 is TGTGCCAGCAGTTTAGACAGGGGGCTCGGAAACACCATATATTTT. This translates into CASSLDRGLGNTIYF.

The V and J genes are TRBV28 and TRBJ1-4, with 7 bases fitting TRBD1. This CDR3 is built from 12 residues. Looked up from germline, CDR1 is MDHEN and CDR2 is SYDVKM. V lost 11 bases and J lost 2; bases outside the gene matches: 2. The CDR3 protein is CAAQGTNEKLFF. CDR3 sequence (DNA): TGTGCCGCACAGGGGACTAATGAAAAACTGTTTTTT.

The chain's CDR3 is CASSFGAQFMSETQYF. In nucleotides, the CDR3 is TGCGCCAGCAGCTTTGGGGCCCAGTTTATGTCGGAGACCCAGTACTTC. V is TRBV4-1 and J is TRBJ2-5; possible D gene TRBD1, 5 bases. V shed 5 bases and J shed 5 bases, with 21 bases lying between them. There are 16 residues in the CDR3. The germline gives CDR1 MGHRA, CDR2 YSYEKL.